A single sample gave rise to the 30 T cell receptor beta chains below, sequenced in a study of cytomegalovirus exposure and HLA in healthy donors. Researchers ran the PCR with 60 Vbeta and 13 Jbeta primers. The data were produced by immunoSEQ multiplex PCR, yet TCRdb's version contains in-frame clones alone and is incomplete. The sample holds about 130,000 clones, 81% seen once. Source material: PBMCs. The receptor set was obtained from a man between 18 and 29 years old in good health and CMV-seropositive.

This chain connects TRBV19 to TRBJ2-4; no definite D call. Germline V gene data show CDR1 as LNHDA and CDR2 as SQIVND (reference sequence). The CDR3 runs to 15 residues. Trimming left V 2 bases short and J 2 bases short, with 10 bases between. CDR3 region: CASSISDPSKNIQYF. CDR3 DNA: TGTGCCAGTAGTATATCAGATCCCTCCAAAAACATTCAGTACTTC.

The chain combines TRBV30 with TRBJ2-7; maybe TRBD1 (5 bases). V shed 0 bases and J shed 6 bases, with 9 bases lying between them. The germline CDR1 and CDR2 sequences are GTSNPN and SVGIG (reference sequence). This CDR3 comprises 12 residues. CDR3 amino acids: CAWSVHRLEQYF. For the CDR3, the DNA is TGTGCCTGGAGTGTCCACAGGCTCGAGCAGTACTTC.

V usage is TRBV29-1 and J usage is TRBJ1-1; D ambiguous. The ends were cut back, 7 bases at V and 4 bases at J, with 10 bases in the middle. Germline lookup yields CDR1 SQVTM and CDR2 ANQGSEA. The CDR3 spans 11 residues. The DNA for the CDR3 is TGCAGCGCCACAGAGAGCACTGAAGCTTTCTTT. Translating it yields CSATESTEAFF.

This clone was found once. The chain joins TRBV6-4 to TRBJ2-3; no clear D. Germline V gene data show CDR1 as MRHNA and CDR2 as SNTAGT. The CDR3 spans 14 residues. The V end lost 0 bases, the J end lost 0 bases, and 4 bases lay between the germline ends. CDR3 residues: CASSDSTSTDTQYF. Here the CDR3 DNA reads TGTGCCAGCAGTGACTCTACAAGCACAGATACGCAGTATTTT.

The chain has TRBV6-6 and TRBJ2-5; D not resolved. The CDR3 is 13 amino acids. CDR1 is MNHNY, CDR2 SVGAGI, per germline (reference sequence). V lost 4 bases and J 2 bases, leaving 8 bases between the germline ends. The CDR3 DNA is TGTGCCAGCAGTTGCGACTTTCAAGAGACCCAGTACTTC. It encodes CASSCDFQETQYF.

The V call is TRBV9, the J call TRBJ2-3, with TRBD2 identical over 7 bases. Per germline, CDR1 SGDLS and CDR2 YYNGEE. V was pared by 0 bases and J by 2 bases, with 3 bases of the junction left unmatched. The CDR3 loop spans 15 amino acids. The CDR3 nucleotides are TGTGCCAGCAGCGTAGGCCTAGCGGACACAGATACGCAGTATTTT. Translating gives CASSVGLADTDTQYF.

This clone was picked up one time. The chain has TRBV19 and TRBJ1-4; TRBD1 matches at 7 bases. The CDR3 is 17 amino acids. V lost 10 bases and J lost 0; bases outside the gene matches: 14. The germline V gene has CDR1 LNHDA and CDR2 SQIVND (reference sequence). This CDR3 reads CATRQTGWVATNEKLFF. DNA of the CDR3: TGTGCCACCCGGCAGACAGGGTGGGTAGCAACTAATGAAAAACTGTTTTTT.

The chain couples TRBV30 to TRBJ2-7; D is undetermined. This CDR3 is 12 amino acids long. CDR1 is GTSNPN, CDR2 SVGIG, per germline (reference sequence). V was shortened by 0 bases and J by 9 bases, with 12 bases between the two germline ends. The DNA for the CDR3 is TGTGCCTGGAGTGTCCTTAACTCGGGGCAGTACTTC. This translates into CAWSVLNSGQYF.

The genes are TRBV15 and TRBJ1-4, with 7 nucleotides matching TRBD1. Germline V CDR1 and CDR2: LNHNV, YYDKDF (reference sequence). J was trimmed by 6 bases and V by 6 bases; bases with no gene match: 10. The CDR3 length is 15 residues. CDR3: CATSRAERGHEKLFF. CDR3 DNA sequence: TGTGCCACCAGTAGGGCGGAAAGGGGGCATGAAAAACTGTTTTTT. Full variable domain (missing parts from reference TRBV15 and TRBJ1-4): DAMVIQNPRYQVTQFGKPVTLSCSQTLNHNVMYWYQQKSSQAPKLLFHYYDKDFNNEADTPDNFQSRRPNTSFCFLDIRSPGLGDTAMYLCATSRAERGHEKLFFGSGTQLSVL.

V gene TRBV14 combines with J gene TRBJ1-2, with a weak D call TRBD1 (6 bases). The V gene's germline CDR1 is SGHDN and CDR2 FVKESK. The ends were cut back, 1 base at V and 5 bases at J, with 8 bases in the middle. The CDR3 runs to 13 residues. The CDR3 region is CASSQVQGYGYTF. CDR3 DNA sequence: TGTGCCAGCAGCCAAGTGCAGGGGTATGGCTACACCTTC.

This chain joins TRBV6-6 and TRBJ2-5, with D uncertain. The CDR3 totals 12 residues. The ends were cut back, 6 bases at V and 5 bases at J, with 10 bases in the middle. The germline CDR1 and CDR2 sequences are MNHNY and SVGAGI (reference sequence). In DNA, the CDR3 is TGTGCCAGCAGCGAGTCGTCGGAGACCCAGTACTTC. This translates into CASSESSETQYF.

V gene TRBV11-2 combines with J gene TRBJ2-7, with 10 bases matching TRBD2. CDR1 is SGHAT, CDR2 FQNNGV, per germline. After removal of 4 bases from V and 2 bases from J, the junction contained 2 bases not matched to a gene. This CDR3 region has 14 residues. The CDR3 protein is CASSSGTSAYEQYF. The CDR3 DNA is TGTGCCAGCAGCTCCGGGACTAGCGCCTACGAGCAGTACTTC. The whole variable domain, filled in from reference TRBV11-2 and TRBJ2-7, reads EAGVAQSPRYKIIEKRQSVAFWCNPISGHATLYWYQQILGQGPKLLIQFQNNGVVDDSQLPKDRFSAERLKGVDSTLKIQPAKLEDSAVYLCASSSGTSAYEQYFGPGTRLTVT.

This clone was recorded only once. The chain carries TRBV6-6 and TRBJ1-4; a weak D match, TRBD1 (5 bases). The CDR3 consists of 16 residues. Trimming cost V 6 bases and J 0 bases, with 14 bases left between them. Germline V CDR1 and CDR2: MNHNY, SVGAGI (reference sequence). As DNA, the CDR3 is TGTGCCAGCAGGGGGCAGATACGGGCAACTAATGAAAAACTGTTTTTT. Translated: CASRGQIRATNEKLFF.

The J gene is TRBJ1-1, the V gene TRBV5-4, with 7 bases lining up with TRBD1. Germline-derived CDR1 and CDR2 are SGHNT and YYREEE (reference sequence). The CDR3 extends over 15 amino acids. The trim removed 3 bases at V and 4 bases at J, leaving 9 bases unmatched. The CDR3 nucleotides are TGTGCCAGCAGCTCCGAAAGGGACAGTGTCACTGAAGCTTTCTTT. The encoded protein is CASSSERDSVTEAFF.

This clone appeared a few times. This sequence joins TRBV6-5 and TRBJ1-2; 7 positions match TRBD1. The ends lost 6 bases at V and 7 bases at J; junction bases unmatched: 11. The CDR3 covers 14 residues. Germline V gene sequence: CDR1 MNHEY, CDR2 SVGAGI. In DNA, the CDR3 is TGTGCCAGCAGCCCCCAATACAGGGGAAGTGGCTACACCTTC. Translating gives CASSPQYRGSGYTF.

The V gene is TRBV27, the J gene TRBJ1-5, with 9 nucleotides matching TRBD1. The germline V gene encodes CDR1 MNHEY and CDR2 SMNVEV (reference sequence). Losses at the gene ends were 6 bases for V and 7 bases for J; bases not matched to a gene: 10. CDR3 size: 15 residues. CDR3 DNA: TGTGCCAGCAGCCAAAGGACAGGGGTAGGACAGCCCCAGCATTTT. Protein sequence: CASSQRTGVGQPQHF.

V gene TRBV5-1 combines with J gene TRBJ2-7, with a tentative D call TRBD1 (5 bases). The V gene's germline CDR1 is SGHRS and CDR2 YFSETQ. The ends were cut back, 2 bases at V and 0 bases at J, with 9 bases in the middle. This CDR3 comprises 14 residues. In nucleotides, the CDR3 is TGCGCCAGCAGCTTTGACAGTTACTCCTACGAGCAGTACTTC. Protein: CASSFDSYSYEQYF.

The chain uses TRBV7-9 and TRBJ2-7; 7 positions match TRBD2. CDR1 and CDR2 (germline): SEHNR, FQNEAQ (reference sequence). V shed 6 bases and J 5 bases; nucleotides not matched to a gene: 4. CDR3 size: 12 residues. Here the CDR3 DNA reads TGTGCCAGCAGTAGGGGACTAAACGAGCAGTACTTC. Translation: CASSRGLNEQYF.

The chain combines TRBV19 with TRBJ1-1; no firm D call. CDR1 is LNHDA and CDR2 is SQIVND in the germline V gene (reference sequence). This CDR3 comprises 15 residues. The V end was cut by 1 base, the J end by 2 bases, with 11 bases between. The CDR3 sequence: CASSIGRVANTEAFF. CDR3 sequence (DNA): TGTGCCAGTAGTATAGGTCGGGTGGCTAACACTGAAGCTTTCTTT.

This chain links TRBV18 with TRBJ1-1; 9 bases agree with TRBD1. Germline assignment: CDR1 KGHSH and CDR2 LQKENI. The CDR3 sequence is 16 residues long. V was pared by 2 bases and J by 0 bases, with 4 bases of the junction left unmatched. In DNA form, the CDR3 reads TGTGCCAGCTCACCAAGGACAGGGGACATGAACACTGAAGCTTTCTTT. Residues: CASSPRTGDMNTEAFF.

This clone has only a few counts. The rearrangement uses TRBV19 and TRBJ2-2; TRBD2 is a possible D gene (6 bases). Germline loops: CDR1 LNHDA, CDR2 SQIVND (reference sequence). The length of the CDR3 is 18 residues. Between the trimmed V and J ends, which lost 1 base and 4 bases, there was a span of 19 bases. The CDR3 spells CASSIGRSGAESTGELFF. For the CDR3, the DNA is TGTGCCAGTAGTATAGGACGATCGGGAGCAGAGTCCACCGGGGAGCTGTTTTTT.

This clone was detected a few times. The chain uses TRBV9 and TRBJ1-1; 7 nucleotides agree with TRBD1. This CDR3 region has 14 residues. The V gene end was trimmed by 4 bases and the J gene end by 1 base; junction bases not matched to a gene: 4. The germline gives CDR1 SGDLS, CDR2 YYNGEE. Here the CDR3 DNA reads TGTGCCAGCAGCCGGGACAGAGCGAACACTGAAGCTTTCTTT. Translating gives CASSRDRANTEAFF.

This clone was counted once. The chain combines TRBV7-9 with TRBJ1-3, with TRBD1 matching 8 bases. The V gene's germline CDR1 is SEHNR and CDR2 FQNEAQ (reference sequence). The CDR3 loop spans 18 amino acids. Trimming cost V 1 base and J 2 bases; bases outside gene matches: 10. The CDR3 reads CASSLVLAQGAPGNTIYF. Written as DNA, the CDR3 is TGTGCCAGCAGCTTAGTTTTAGCTCAGGGGGCTCCTGGAAACACCATATATTTT.

The DNA for the CDR3 is TGTGCCAGCTCTCCCCAATCCCTCGGGGGTGGCACAGATACGCAGTATTTT. It yields the protein CASSPQSLGGGTDTQYF. This chain links TRBV18 with TRBJ2-3, with D perhaps matching TRBD2 (6 bases). V was shortened by 6 bases and J by 1 base, with 20 bases between the two germline ends. Germline-derived CDR1 and CDR2 are KGHSH and LQKENI. The CDR3 covers 17 residues.

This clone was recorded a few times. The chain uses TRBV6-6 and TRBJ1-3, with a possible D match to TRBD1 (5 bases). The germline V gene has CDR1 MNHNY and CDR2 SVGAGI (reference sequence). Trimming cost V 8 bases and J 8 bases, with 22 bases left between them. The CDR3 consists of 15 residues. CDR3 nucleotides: TGTGCCAGCGGCGGGGGAGGGAGCGGATTGGACACCATATATTTT. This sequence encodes CASGGGGSGLDTIYF.

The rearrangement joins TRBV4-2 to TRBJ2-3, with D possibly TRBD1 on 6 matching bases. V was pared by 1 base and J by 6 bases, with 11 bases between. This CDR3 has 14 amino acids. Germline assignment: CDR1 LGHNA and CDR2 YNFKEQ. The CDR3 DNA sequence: TGTGCCAGCAGCCAAGTTTCAAGGGGGGATACGCAGTATTTT. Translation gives CASSQVSRGDTQYF.

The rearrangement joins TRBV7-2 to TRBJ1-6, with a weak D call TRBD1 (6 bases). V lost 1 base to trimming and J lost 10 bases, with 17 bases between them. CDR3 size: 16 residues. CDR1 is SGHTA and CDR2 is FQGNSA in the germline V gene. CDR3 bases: TGTGCCAGCAGCTTAGTCGGGCAGAGGGGGATCTCACCCCTCCACTTT. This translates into CASSLVGQRGISPLHF.

This CDR3 reads CASSSGTGIDQPQHF. As DNA, the CDR3 is TGCGCCAGCAGCTCCGGGACAGGGATAGATCAGCCCCAGCATTTT. V usage is TRBV5-1 and J usage is TRBJ1-5; TRBD1 matches at 9 bases. Germline CDR1 reads SGHRS; CDR2 reads YFSETQ. This CDR3 has 15 amino acids. V was clipped by 3 bases and J by 5 bases; unmatched bases: 6.

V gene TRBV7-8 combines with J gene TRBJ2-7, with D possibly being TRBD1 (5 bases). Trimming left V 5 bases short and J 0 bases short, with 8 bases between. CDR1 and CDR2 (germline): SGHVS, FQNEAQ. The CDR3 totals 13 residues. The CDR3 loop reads CASSRQSSYEQYF. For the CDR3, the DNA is TGTGCCAGCAGCCGACAGAGCTCCTACGAGCAGTACTTC.

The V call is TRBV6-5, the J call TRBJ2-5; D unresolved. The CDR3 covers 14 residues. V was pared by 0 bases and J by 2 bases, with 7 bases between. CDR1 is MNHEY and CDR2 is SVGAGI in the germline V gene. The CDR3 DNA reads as TGTGCCAGCAGTTACTCGACACTTCAAGAGACCCAGTACTTC. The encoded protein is CASSYSTLQETQYF.